This T cell receptor (beta chain) was profiled in a study of cytomegalovirus exposure and HLA in healthy donors. Overall study context: In an earlier analysis, 90 million to 130 million unique TCR beta sequences were found from approximately 170 million T cells.

PCR amplification relied on 60 Vbeta primers (plus 13 Jbeta primers). TCRdb's table, derived via immunoSEQ multiplex PCR, lists solely in-frame clones and lacks some. The table has under 100,000 clones, roughly 80% seen once. As for this clone: Its antigen is not identified.

Study results and caveats: Most of the TCR beta V segments (in an earlier analysis) were productive either about 87% or about 30% of the time.

The CDR3 spans 15 residues. Trimming removed 0 bases from V and 3 bases from J, with 10 bases in between. In germline, CDR1 is MGHRA, CDR2 YSYEKL. The TCR comes from a boy aged 5-17 years in good health and CMV-seronegative. The source material was PBMCs. This chain uses TRBV4-1 with TRBJ2-3, with unresolved D. DNA of the CDR3: TGCGCCAGCAGCCAAGATCCTCAGAAAACAGATACGCAGTATTTT. It translates to CASSQDPQKTDTQYF.